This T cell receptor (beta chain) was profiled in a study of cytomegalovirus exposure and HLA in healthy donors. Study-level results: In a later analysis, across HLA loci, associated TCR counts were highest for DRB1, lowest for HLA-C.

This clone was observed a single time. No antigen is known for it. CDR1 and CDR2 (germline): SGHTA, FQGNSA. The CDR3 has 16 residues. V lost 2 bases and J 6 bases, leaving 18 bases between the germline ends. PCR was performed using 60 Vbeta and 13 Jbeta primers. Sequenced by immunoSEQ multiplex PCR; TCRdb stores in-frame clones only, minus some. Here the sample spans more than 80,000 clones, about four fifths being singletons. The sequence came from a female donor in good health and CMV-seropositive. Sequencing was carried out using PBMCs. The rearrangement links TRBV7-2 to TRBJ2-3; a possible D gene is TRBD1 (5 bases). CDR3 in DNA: TGTGCCAGCAGCTTAAGGTCGATTGGGGCGCGGGATACGCAGTATTTT. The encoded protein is CASSLRSIGARDTQYF.